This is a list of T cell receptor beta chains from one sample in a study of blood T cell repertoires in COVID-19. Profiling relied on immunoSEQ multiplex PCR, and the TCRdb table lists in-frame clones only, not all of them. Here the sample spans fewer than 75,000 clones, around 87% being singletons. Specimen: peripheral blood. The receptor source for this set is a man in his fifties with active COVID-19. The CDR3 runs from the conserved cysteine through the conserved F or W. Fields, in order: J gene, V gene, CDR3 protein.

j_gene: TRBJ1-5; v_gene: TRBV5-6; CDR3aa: CASSLGGVFNQPQHF
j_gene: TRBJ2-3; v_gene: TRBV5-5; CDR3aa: CASSFDGAGGSTDTQYF
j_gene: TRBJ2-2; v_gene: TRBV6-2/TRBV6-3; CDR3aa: CASSYSLTPRRFTGELFF
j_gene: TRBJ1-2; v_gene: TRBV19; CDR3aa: CASSKRGQGLGGYTF
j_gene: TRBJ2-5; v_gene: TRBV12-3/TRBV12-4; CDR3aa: CASSLVPEETQYF
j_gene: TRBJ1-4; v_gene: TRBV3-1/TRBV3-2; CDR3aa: CASSQGGVGANEKLFF
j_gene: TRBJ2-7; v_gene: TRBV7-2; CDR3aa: CASSSRGSLGEQYF
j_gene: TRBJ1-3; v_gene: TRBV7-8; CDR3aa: CASSLEGGSGNTIYF
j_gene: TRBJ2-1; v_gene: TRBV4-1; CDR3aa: CASSQRSGDSYNEQFF
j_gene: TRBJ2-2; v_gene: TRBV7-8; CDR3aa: CASSWGTGAGELFF
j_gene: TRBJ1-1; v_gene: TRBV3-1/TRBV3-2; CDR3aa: CASSQAGRGNTEAFF
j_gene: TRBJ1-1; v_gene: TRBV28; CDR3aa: CASRSRVVGEAFF
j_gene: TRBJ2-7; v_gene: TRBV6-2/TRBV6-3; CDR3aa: CASSYSPSGSYEQYF
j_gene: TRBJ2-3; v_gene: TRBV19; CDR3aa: CATLSGQISTDTQYF
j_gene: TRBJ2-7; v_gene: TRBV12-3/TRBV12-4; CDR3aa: CASSLFPIYEQYF
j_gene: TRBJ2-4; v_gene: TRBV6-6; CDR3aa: CATKQGIQNIQYF
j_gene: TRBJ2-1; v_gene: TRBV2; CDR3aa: CASSPLERGNNEQFF
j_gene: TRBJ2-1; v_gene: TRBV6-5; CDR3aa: CASRPPGLVANEQFF
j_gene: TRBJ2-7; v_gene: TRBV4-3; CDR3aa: CASSQGLGLDLEQYF
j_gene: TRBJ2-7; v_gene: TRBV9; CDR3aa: CASSIRAAGGPYEQYF
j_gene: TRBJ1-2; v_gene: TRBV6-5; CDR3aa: CASTPTGNYGYTF
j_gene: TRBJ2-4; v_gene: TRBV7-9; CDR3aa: CASSTSTVRNIQYF
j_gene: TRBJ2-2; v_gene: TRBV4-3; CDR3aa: CASSPFGREDGELFF
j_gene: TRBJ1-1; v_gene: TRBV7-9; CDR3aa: CASSPGQGAPLGSEAFF
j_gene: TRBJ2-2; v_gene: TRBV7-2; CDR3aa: CASSPLGLAGGPPGELFF
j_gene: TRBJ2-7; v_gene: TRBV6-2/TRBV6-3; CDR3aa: CASSPGASGGPTYEQYF
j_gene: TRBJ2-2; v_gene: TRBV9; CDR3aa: CASSGQSNTGELFF
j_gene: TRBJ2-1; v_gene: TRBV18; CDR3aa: CASSPLPASSSYNEQFF
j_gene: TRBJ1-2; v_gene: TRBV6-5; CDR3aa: CASSRDSYGYTF
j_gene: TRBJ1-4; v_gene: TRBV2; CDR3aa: CASGPNRGQGEKLFF
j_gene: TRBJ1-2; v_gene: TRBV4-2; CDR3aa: CASSPGGTGTGGDGYTF
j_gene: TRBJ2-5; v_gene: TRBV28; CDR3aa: CASSLTWGGEGLAGVPEYF
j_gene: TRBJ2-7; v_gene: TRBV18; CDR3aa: CASSPKDRGEQYF
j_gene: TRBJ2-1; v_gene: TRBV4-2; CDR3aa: CASSQVPGTSGSNEQFF
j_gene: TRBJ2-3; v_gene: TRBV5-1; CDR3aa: CASSFSTVPDTQYF
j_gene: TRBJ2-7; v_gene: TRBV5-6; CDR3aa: CASSLRGYEQYF
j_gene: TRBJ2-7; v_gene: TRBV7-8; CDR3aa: CASSSKGLAGSSYEQYF
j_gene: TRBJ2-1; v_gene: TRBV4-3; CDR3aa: CASSQGTSGRAYPNEQFF
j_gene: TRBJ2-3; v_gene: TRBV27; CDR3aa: CASSLMRAADTQYF
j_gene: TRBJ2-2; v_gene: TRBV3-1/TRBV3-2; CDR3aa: CASSRLANTGELFF
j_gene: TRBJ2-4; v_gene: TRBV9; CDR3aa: CASSEGLGSNIQYF
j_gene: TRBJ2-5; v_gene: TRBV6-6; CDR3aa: CASTSGTATGETQYF
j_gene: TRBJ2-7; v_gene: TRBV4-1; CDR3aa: CASSQVGSPTGLTF
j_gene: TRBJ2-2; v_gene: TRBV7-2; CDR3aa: CASTYKTGTTGELFF